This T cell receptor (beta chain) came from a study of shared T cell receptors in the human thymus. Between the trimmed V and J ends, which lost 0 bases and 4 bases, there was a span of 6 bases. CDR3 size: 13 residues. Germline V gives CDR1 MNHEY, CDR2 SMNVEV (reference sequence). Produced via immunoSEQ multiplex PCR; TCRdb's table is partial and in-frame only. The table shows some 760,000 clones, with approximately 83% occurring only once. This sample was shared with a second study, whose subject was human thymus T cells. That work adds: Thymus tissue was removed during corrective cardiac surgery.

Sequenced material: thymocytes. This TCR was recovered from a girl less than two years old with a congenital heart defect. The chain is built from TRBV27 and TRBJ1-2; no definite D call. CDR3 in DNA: TGTGCCAGCAGTTTATCCGGGGTCTATGGCTACACCTTC. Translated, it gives CASSLSGVYGYTF.